The rows below give T cell receptor beta chains drawn from one sample of a study of long-term antiretroviral therapy in people with HIV. Profiling relied on immunoSEQ multiplex PCR, and the TCRdb table lists in-frame clones only, not all of them. The sample carries around 26,000 clones, 76% recorded once. This specimen consisted of unsorted PBMCs, obtained 1.1 years before starting antiretroviral therapy. The receptors were gathered from a woman aged 40 to 50 with HIV. CDR3s include the opening cysteine and the closing phenylalanine or tryptophan. The D gene is left open where the match is weak. Rows give clone size only sometimes, using once, few, many, or a class for an expanded clone.

size	V	J	D	DNA	CDR3
NA	TRBV29-1	TRBJ2-4	NA	TGCAGCGTTGTCAGCTGGGGCAAAAACATTCAGTACTTC	CSVVSWGKNIQYF
NA	TRBV6-1	TRBJ2-2	NA	TGTGCCAGCAGTGGGGGGGCCCTCGAGGAGCTGTTTTTT	CASSGGALEELFF
NA	TRBV4-2	TRBJ1-2	TRBD1	TGTGCCAGCAGCCAAGATTTAGGGCAGGGGGGCTATGGCTACACCTTC	CASSQDLGQGGYGYTF
NA	TRBV4-3	TRBJ2-7	NA	TGCGCCAGCAGCTCCGGGCCTAGAGAGGGGTACGAGCAGTACTTC	CASSSGPREGYEQYF
NA	TRBV30	TRBJ1-1	NA	TGTGCCTGGAGTGTACCCCGGCCTACGAACACTGAAGCTTTCTTT	CAWSVPRPTNTEAFF
few	TRBV10-3	TRBJ1-1	NA	TGTGCCATCAGTGAGCCGACAGCTTCGAACACTGAAGCTTTCTTT	CAISEPTASNTEAFF
NA	TRBV29-1	TRBJ1-1	NA	TGCAGCGTTGAAGGCCCAGGGGTAGCCACTGAAGCTTTCTTT	CSVEGPGVATEAFF
NA	TRBV6-8	TRBJ1-2	NA	TGTGCCAGCAGTTACACCCGCCGCAGCAGGGTGGAGGGCTACACCTTC	CASSYTRRSRVEGYTF
NA	TRBV5-1	TRBJ2-3	TRBD2	TGCGCCAGCAGCCCGAGGGGCGGGAGGTTAGATACGCAGTATTTT	CASSPRGGRLDTQYF
NA	TRBV5-1	TRBJ1-2	TRBD1	TGCGCCAGCAGCTTGGCCAGGGGGCCGGGTAACTATGGCTACACCTTC	CASSLARGPGNYGYTF
NA	TRBV19	TRBJ2-7	NA	TGTGCCAGTAGTACATACGGGGCAGAGAGCTCCTACGAGCAGTACTTC	CASSTYGAESSYEQYF
NA	TRBV4-1	TRBJ1-5	NA	TGCGCCAGCAGCCACGCAGGGCTTGGGGGCAATCAGCCCCAGCATTTT	CASSHAGLGGNQPQHF
NA	TRBV7-2	TRBJ2-7	NA	TGTGCCAGCAGCTTACGTCGGGGGTACGAGCAGTACTTC	CASSLRRGYEQYF
NA	TRBV10-3	TRBJ2-7	NA	TGTGCCATCGGGGGGAGCACTAAAGGAGACGAGCAGTACTTC	CAIGGSTKGDEQYF
NA	TRBV10-3	TRBJ2-5	NA	TGTGCCATCAGTGAGTCGATAGAGACCCAGTACTTC	CAISESIETQYF
NA	TRBV5-4	TRBJ2-1	NA	TGTGCCAGCAGCTTGGGGGGCAGTCTCGCCTACAATGAGCAGTTCTTC	CASSLGGSLAYNEQFF
NA	TRBV27	TRBJ2-7	NA	TGTGCCAGCAGTTTTGTAGGAAACTACGAGCAGTACTTC	CASSFVGNYEQYF
NA	TRBV7-6	TRBJ2-7	NA	TGTGCCAGCAGCTTAGAGGGGGATCTCTCCTACGAGCAGTACTTC	CASSLEGDLSYEQYF
NA	TRBV30	TRBJ1-3	NA	TGTGCCTGGAGGGGGGGCAGCAGCTCTGGAAACACCATATATTTT	CAWRGGSSSGNTIYF
once	TRBV18	TRBJ2-1	NA	TGTGCCAGCTCACCTGCGCGGGGAGACAATGAGCAGTTCTTC	CASSPARGDNEQFF
NA	TRBV2	TRBJ1-2	NA	TGTGCCAGCAGTGAACAACCGGTCCCCACCTTC	CASSEQPVPTF
NA	TRBV30	TRBJ2-3	TRBD2	TGTGCCTGGGCCGGGACTAGCGGTTACACAGATACGCAGTATTTT	CAWAGTSGYTDTQYF
NA	TRBV5-1	TRBJ2-5	NA	TGCGCCAGCAGCTTGGAGGATTTCCAGGAGACCCAGTACTTC	CASSLEDFQETQYF
NA	TRBV20-1	TRBJ1-1	NA	TGCAGTGCATTACAGAGGACTGAAGCTTTCTTT	CSALQRTEAFF
NA	TRBV2	TRBJ1-2	NA	TGTGCCAGCAGTTCAGGGGTCGGCTATGGCTACACCTTC	CASSSGVGYGYTF
NA	TRBV30	TRBJ2-1	NA	TGTGCCTGGAGTGGGGGATTCTATGTAATGGCGGAAAGCTCCTACAATGAGCAGTTCTTC	CAWSGGFYVMAESSYNEQFF
NA	TRBV2	TRBJ1-1	TRBD1	TGTGCCACAGTGGACAGGCTTATGAACACTGAAGCTTTCTTT	CATVDRLMNTEAFF
NA	TRBV6-5	TRBJ1-5	TRBD1	TGTGCCAGCAGTTACGGGACAGGGGTCAATCAGCCCCAGCATTTT	CASSYGTGVNQPQHF
once	TRBV30	TRBJ1-1	NA	TGTGCCTGGAGCACGAGCATGAACACTGAAGCTTTCTTT	CAWSTSMNTEAFF
NA	TRBV5-1	TRBJ1-5	NA	TGCGCCAGCAGCTTGGGAGGGGGCAATCAGCCCCAGCATTTT	CASSLGGGNQPQHF
NA	TRBV25-1	TRBJ2-3	NA	TGTGCCAGCAGTCCCGACAGCACAGATACGCAGTATTTT	CASSPDSTDTQYF
NA	TRBV6-6	TRBJ1-1	NA	TGTGCCAGCAACTCTAGACAAAAGAACACTGAAGCTTTCTTT	CASNSRQKNTEAFF
NA	TRBV25-1	TRBJ2-5	NA	TGTGCCAGCAGCTTCCCAGGGACTTACCAAGAGACCCAGTACTTC	CASSFPGTYQETQYF
few	TRBV6-6	TRBJ1-1	NA	TGTGCCAGCAGTTACTCGGTGGGGACTGAAGCTTTCTTT	CASSYSVGTEAFF
NA	TRBV5-6	TRBJ1-2	TRBD1	TGTGCCAGCAGCTTGAGAGGGGGCGGCTATGGCTACACCTTC	CASSLRGGGYGYTF
NA	TRBV10-2	TRBJ1-1	TRBD1	TGCGCCAGTGGGACAGGGAAGGCTGAAGCTTTCTTT	CASGTGKAEAFF
NA	TRBV19	TRBJ2-2	TRBD2	TGTGCCAGTAGTACCGAAGCGGGGAGCACCGGGGAGCTGTTTTTT	CASSTEAGSTGELFF
NA	TRBV4-1	TRBJ2-7	TRBD1	TGCGCCAGCAGCCAAGCCTCCGGGACAGTAGCTTACGAGCAGTACTTC	CASSQASGTVAYEQYF
NA	TRBV28	TRBJ2-7	NA	TGTGCCAGCAGTTTAGGCGGACAGACCGGACCCTACGAGCAGTACTTC	CASSLGGQTGPYEQYF
NA	TRBV4-3	TRBJ2-5	TRBD2	TGCGCCAGCAGCCCTCTATGGGCGGGGGGGCGCCAAGAGACCCAGTACTTC	CASSPLWAGGRQETQYF
NA	TRBV2	TRBJ1-5	NA	TGTGCCAGCAGTGTTTGGCAGAACAATCAGCCCCAGCATTTT	CASSVWQNNQPQHF
few	TRBV2	TRBJ1-1	NA	TGTGCCAGCAGTGAAGCGGGGGGCCTTGAAGCTTTCTTT	CASSEAGGLEAFF
NA	TRBV10-2	TRBJ2-5	NA	TGCGCCAGCACTCCTAGGCGGGGAGAGACCCAGTACTTC	CASTPRRGETQYF
once	TRBV5-4	TRBJ2-4	NA	TGTGCCAGCAGCTTGGGAGGGGCCAAAAACATTCAGTACTTC	CASSLGGAKNIQYF
NA	TRBV11-2	TRBJ2-2	NA	TGTGCCAGCAGCTTCGGGGCGGGGCCCACCGGGGAGCTGTTTTTT	CASSFGAGPTGELFF
NA	TRBV4-1	TRBJ2-5	NA	TGCGCCAGCAGCCGAGACCAAGAGACCCAGTACTTC	CASSRDQETQYF
NA	TRBV5-4	TRBJ1-1	NA	TGTGCCAGCAGCTTTTTTTCCACCCTTGAAGCTTTCTTT	CASSFFSTLEAFF
NA	TRBV25-1	TRBJ2-1	NA	TGTGCCAGCAGCGGGCCGGGGGTGCAGTTCTTC	CASSGPGVQFF
NA	TRBV19	TRBJ1-1	NA	TGTGCCAGTAGTATCTTTTACGGGGAGGAAGCTTTCTTT	CASSIFYGEEAFF
NA	TRBV11-3	TRBJ1-5	NA	TGTGCCAGCAGCGTGGACGATCAGCCCCAGCATTTT	CASSVDDQPQHF
NA	TRBV6-4	TRBJ2-1	NA	TGTGCCAGCAGTGGGGGGGGCGATGAAAATGAGCAGTTCTTC	CASSGGGDENEQFF
NA	TRBV2	TRBJ2-7	TRBD1	TGTGCCAGCAGCCCGGGACAGGGGCCCTACGAGCAGTACTTC	CASSPGQGPYEQYF
NA	TRBV19	TRBJ1-1	NA	TGTGCCAGTAGTGGAGGGGGCACTGAAGCTTTCTTT	CASSGGGTEAFF
once	TRBV19	TRBJ1-2	TRBD1	TGTGCCAGTAGTACTACCGGCGGGACAGATAGCAATGGCTACACCTTC	CASSTTGGTDSNGYTF
NA	TRBV28	TRBJ1-2	NA	TGTGCCAGCATGGGTGATGGCTACACCTTC	CASMGDGYTF